This TCR beta chain was observed in a study of shared clonotypes between healthy human individuals. Sequencing was performed with immunoSEQ multiplex PCR; in TCRdb, only in-frame clones are kept and a portion is missing. The table lists hundreds of thousands of clones, around 73% of them singletons. Only a few counts were recorded for this clone. Sequencing input: memory CD4+ T cells sorted from blood. Subset noted: CD45RA-negative fraction. The source of this sequence is a woman in her twenties or thirties in good health.

CDR3 loop: CAISEPWYNEQFF. CDR3 coding DNA: TGTGCCATCAGTGAACCCTGGTACAATGAGCAGTTCTTC. This sequence joins TRBV10-3 and TRBJ2-1; D gene unclear. This CDR3 is 13 amino acids long. V was shortened by 3 bases and J by 4 bases, with 7 bases between the two germline ends. Germline V gene lookup returns CDR1 ENHRY and CDR2 SYGVKD.